This record looks at one T cell receptor beta chain sequence and its context. What it binds is not known. CDR1 is SEHNR, CDR2 FQNEAQ, per germline (reference sequence). CDR3 size: 16 residues. With 3 bases removed from V and 6 bases from J, the gap between germline ends came to 20 bases. This record belongs to a study of T cells after yellow fever vaccination. Regarding the study as a whole: Clones that expanded after primary vaccination mostly reappeared after the booster (just under 98% CD4, 88% CD8).

The TCR cDNA carried a universal primer site and UMIs from 5'RACE template switching. TCRdb re-called the 5' RACE reads with MiXCR, one entry per CDR3 protein. Of 300,000 to 400,000 distinct CDR3 sequences in the sample, 8% to 9.5% are singletons; the top ten hold 17%. Sequencing used PBMCs, obtained approximately 47 days after the first yellow fever vaccination. The rearrangement links TRBV7-9 to TRBJ1-1; no clear D. The receptor was isolated from a man between 18 and 35 years old who received the YFV17D yellow fever vaccine. CDR3 region: CASSFHTAASNPEAFF. CDR3 bases: TGTGCCAGCAGCTTCCATACGGCAGCATCTAACCCTGAAGCTTTCTTT.